These 27 T cell receptor beta chains came from one sample sequenced in a study of regulatory T cells in long-lasting Graves disease. Investigators prepared the TCR beta libraries by applying iRepertoire HTBI primers and Arm-PCR of CDR3 regions. TCRdb reprocessed the multiplex PCR reads with MiXCR, giving one entry per CDR3 protein. Here the sample spans roughly 350,000 distinct CDR3 sequences, roughly 15% being singletons. The time point: newly diagnosed GD, antithyroid drugs for less than 3 months. RNA isolated from PBMCs was used to make the TCR library. The sample was also linked to a second study, of T cells in Graves' hyperthyroidism and ophthalmopathy.

The sample here was peripheral blood mononuclear cells (PBMCs), taken at new diagnosis, from a patient treated with antithyroid drugs. The source of these receptors is a woman aged 18 to 35 with Graves disease.

In this sample, this clonotype turned up many times. The chain uses TRBV11-2 and TRBJ2-1, with 11 bases lining up with TRBD2. The germline gives CDR1 SGHAT, CDR2 FQNNGV. The CDR3 is made up of 19 amino acids. The J segment lost 2 bases and the V segment lost 0 bases, leaving 9 bases of the junction unmatched. The CDR3 here is CASSLEVAGGIPPYNEQFF. The CDR3 DNA follows: TGTGCCAGCAGCTTAGAAGTAGCGGGAGGGATACCCCCCTACAATGAGCAGTTCTTC.

This clonotype appeared many times. The chain is built from TRBV5-8 and TRBJ2-1; tentatively, D is TRBD2 (5 bases). CDR3 length equals 12 residues. Germline assignment: CDR1 SGHTS and CDR2 YDEGEE. Between the trimmed V and J ends, which lost 4 bases and 10 bases, there was a span of 12 bases. For the CDR3, the DNA is TGTGCCAGCAGCCGCCCGCCGGGGGAGCAGTTCTTC. This gives the protein CASSRPPGEQFF.

The V and J genes are TRBV12-3 or TRBV12-4 and TRBJ1-5; D gene unclear. Trimming left V 8 bases short and J 1 base short, with 12 bases between. CDR3 size: 14 residues. The CDR3 sequence: CASGSVASNQPQHF. The CDR3, as DNA: TGTGCCAGCGGGAGCGTAGCGAGCAATCAGCCCCAGCATTTT.

This clonotype occurred a few times. The V gene is TRBV5-6, the J gene TRBJ2-1; weak D call: TRBD2 (6 bases). V was shortened by 0 bases and J by 0 bases, with 13 bases between the two germline ends. This CDR3 has 17 residues. Germline CDR1 SGHDT, CDR2 YYEEEE. In nucleotides, the CDR3 is TGTGCCAGCAGCTTGGTTACAGCGGGCCTCTCCTACAATGAGCAGTTCTTC. It translates to CASSLVTAGLSYNEQFF.

This chain links TRBV5-1 with TRBJ2-3; D could derive from TRBD1 or TRBD2 (6 bases each). This CDR3 spans 14 amino acids. Germline-derived CDR1 and CDR2 are SGHRS and YFSETQ. V dropped 4 bases and J dropped 3 bases, with 12 bases sitting between them. In DNA, the CDR3 is TGCGCCAGCAGCAGGCAGGGGACTACAGATACGCAGTATTTT. This sequence encodes CASSRQGTTDTQYF.

This clonotype has more than one count but fewer than ten. CDR3 protein: CASSGGNTDTQYF. The DNA of the CDR3 is TGTGCCAGCAGCGGGGGGAACACAGATACGCAGTATTTT. The genes are TRBV9 and TRBJ2-3; D may correspond to TRBD1 or TRBD2 (5 bases each). Trimming left V 3 bases short and J 2 bases short, with 7 bases between. The CDR3 loop spans 13 amino acids. Looked up from germline, CDR1 is SGDLS and CDR2 is YYNGEE. Complete variable domain (other parts from reference TRBV9 and TRBJ2-3): DSGVTQTPKHLITATGQRVTLRCSPRSGDLSVYWYQQSLDQGLQFLIQYYNGEERAKGNILERFSAQQFPDLHSELNLSSLELGDSALYFCASSGGNTDTQYFGPGTRLTVL.

The chain couples TRBV11-2 to TRBJ1-1; 7 bases fit TRBD1. This CDR3 has 13 residues. CDR1 SGHAT and CDR2 FQNNGV come from the germline V gene. With 5 bases clipped from V and 3 bases from J, the junction kept 3 bases outside the gene matches. CDR3 nucleotide sequence: TGTGCCAGCAGCAACGGACAGGACACTGAAGCTTTCTTT. Translated: CASSNGQDTEAFF. Together with reference TRBV11-2 and TRBJ1-1, the CDR3 gives the full variable domain: EAGVAQSPRYKIIEKRQSVAFWCNPISGHATLYWYQQILGQGPKLLIQFQNNGVVDDSQLPKDRFSAERLKGVDSTLKIQPAKLEDSAVYLCASSNGQDTEAFFGQGTRLTVV.

This clonotype came up many times. The rearrangement links TRBV27 to TRBJ2-1; D is perhaps TRBD1 (5 bases). This CDR3 is built from 13 residues. Between the trimmed V and J ends, which lost 3 bases and 5 bases, there was a span of 8 bases. Germline V gene sequence: CDR1 MNHEY, CDR2 SMNVEV (reference sequence). The CDR3 loop reads CASSFWGDNEQFF. The CDR3 DNA reads as TGTGCCAGCAGTTTTTGGGGCGACAATGAGCAGTTCTTC.

This clonotype was picked up many times. This chain links TRBV6-1 with TRBJ1-1; 9 positions agree with TRBD1. CDR3 length: 14 amino acids. The trim removed 8 bases at V and 4 bases at J, leaving 8 bases unmatched. Germline V lookup: CDR1 MNHNS, CDR2 SASEGT. CDR3 amino acids: CASVLGTGSTEAFF. CDR3 nucleotide sequence: TGTGCCAGCGTATTGGGGACAGGGAGCACTGAAGCTTTCTTT.

As to this clonotype: A much larger clone differs from this one at a single base, so this may be a read error. The V and J genes are TRBV20-1 and TRBJ1-5; TRBD1 is a possible D gene (6 bases). Germline-derived CDR1 and CDR2 are DFQATT and SNEGSKA (reference sequence). Trimming left V 2 bases short and J 5 bases short, with 13 bases between. The CDR3 runs 14 residues. The CDR3 loop reads CSARQDSNDQPQHF. As DNA, the CDR3 is TGCAGTGCTAGACAGGACAGCAACGATCAGCCCCAGCATTTT.

The genes are TRBV12-3 or TRBV12-4 and TRBJ1-2; D may be TRBD1 (6 bases). The CDR3 has 13 residues. V dropped 3 bases and J dropped 8 bases, with 13 bases sitting between them. CDR3 sequence reads: CASSFSQGEGYTF. CDR3 nucleotides: TGTGCCAGCAGTTTTTCACAGGGAGAGGGCTACACCTTC.

This clonotype was seen ten or more times. The chain couples TRBV18 to TRBJ2-3, with D possibly matching TRBD1 (5 bases). V was trimmed by 0 bases and J by 1 base, leaving 14 bases between them. This CDR3 has 17 residues. Germline assignment: CDR1 KGHSH and CDR2 LQKENI. The CDR3 sequence: CASSPPTRVARTDTQYF. The CDR3 DNA follows: TGTGCCAGCTCACCACCCACCAGGGTGGCCCGCACAGATACGCAGTATTTT.

This clonotype showed up just a few times. This chain uses TRBV4-2 with TRBJ2-2; a weak D match, TRBD1 (5 bases). The V end lost 0 bases, the J end lost 1 base, and 9 bases lay between the germline ends. Germline loops: CDR1 LGHNA, CDR2 YNFKEQ. The CDR3 has 16 residues. The CDR3 DNA reads as TGTGCCAGCAGCCAAGATGCCGGACAGAACACCGGGGAGCTGTTTTTT. It translates to CASSQDAGQNTGELFF.

This clonotype was observed many times. The gene calls are TRBV12-3 or TRBV12-4 and TRBJ1-1; D unclear. Trimming removed 5 bases at V and 1 base at J, with 8 bases between. CDR3 size: 13 residues. This CDR3 reads CASSTQQNTEAFF. In DNA, the CDR3 is TGTGCCAGCAGTACGCAACAGAACACTGAAGCTTTCTTT.

This clonotype has a count of ten or more. The chain combines TRBV7-2 with TRBJ2-7, with TRBD1 as a possible D gene (6 bases). Deletions cut 6 bases from V and 3 bases from J, with 18 bases between. Germline CDR1 reads SGHTA; CDR2 reads FQGNSA. CDR3 length: 15 amino acids. Here the CDR3 reads CASSLQGWTNYEQYF. CDR3 nucleotide sequence: TGTGCCAGCAGTTTACAGGGATGGACCAACTACGAGCAGTACTTC.

To note about this clonotype: Given a much more abundant clone one base away, this may be a read error. The missing conserved phenylalanine or tryptophan at the end of this CDR3 makes a read error likely. The gene calls are TRBV30 and TRBJ1-1; D is unclear. This CDR3 comprises 12 residues. V gave up 2 bases and J gave up 1 base, with 5 bases separating them. Germline V gene data show CDR1 as GTSNPN and CDR2 as SVGIG (reference sequence). CDR3 sequence: CAWSYGNTEAFL. CDR3 in DNA: TGTGCCTGGAGTTATGGGAACACTGAAGCTTTCTTG.

The table lists this clonotype with many counts. The chain is built from TRBV20-1 and TRBJ1-2; D is unresolved. Trimming removed 0 bases at V and 8 bases at J, with 16 bases between. Germline V lookup: CDR1 DFQATT, CDR2 SNEGSKA (reference sequence). This CDR3 is built from 14 residues. Written as DNA, the CDR3 is TGCAGTGCTAGAGAAGGGTCAAGCTCGGTAGGCTACACCTTC. Amino acids: CSAREGSSSVGYTF.

J is TRBJ2-7 and V is TRBV29-1, with 7 bases fitting TRBD1. The ends lost 7 bases at V and 4 bases at J; junction bases unmatched: 7. Germline lookup yields CDR1 SQVTM and CDR2 ANQGSEA. The CDR3 is 12 residues long. Written as DNA, the CDR3 is TGCAGCGCTACAGGGGAATGGTACGAGCAGTACTTC. Amino acid sequence: CSATGEWYEQYF.

This clonotype was observed at least ten times. J is TRBJ2-7 and V is TRBV20-1, with 12 bases fitting TRBD2. The CDR3 sequence is 14 residues long. Germline CDR1 DFQATT, CDR2 SNEGSKA (reference sequence). With V trimmed by 6 bases and J by 4 bases, 7 bases remained unmatched. This CDR3 reads CSALDTSGRYEQYF. The CDR3 DNA is TGCAGTGCCCTCGATACTAGCGGGAGGTACGAGCAGTACTTC.

This clonotype was counted at least ten times. The chain carries TRBV30 and TRBJ1-1, with TRBD1 matching over 11 bases. There are 17 residues in the CDR3. The V gene's germline CDR1 is GTSNPN and CDR2 SVGIG (reference sequence). With 1 base clipped from V and 0 bases from J, the junction kept 7 bases outside the gene matches. In DNA form, the CDR3 reads TGTGCCTGGAGTGGGACAGGGGGCCGGGAGGTGAACACTGAAGCTTTCTTT. It is translated as CAWSGTGGREVNTEAFF.

This clonotype has a handful of counts. V gene TRBV12-3 or TRBV12-4 combines with J gene TRBJ1-3; D ambiguous. The length of the CDR3 is 15 residues. Trimming took off 4 bases at V and 0 bases at J, with 10 bases between the two ends. The chain's CDR3 is CASSSPQASGNTIYF. DNA of the CDR3: TGTGCCAGCAGTTCCCCACAAGCCTCTGGAAACACCATATATTTT.

This clonotype was observed at least ten times. The chain joins TRBV4-1 to TRBJ1-4; TRBD1 aligns across 12 bases. The germline gives CDR1 MGHRA, CDR2 YSYEKL. J lost 10 bases, V lost 1 base, and 16 bases had no gene match. CDR3 length equals 19 residues. The CDR3 is CASSQVRTGTGGDLGKLFF. The CDR3 nucleotides read TGCGCCAGCAGCCAAGTACGCACCGGGACAGGGGGCGATTTGGGAAAACTGTTTTTT.

Regarding this clonotype: This may stem from a read error, because a much larger clone lies one nucleotide away. CDR3 coding DNA: TGTGCCAGCAGCCAAGATGTGTACGGGAGGCTAGATACGCGGTATTTT. Its translation: CASSQDVYGRLDTRYF. The chain uses TRBV4-2 and TRBJ2-3; 7 positions match TRBD2. The CDR3 sequence is 16 residues long. Germline assignment: CDR1 LGHNA and CDR2 YNFKEQ.

This clonotype was seen a handful of times. The rearrangement joins TRBV5-1 to TRBJ1-4; TRBD1 is a possible D gene (6 bases). CDR3 length: 15 amino acids. V shed 4 bases and J shed 3 bases, with 13 bases lying between them. Germline loops: CDR1 SGHRS, CDR2 YFSETQ. CDR3 region: CASSLTGGANEKLFF. The CDR3 DNA follows: TGCGCCAGCAGCCTGACAGGAGGAGCTAATGAAAAACTGTTTTTT.

This clonotype was counted ten times or more. The gene calls are TRBV12-3 or TRBV12-4 and TRBJ1-5; D unclear. With 0 bases removed from V and 1 base from J, the gap between germline ends came to 4 bases. The CDR3 is 14 residues long. CDR3 sequence reads: CASSLAHSNQPQHF. In DNA, the CDR3 is TGTGCCAGCAGTTTAGCCCACAGCAATCAGCCCCAGCATTTT.

This clonotype was recorded at least ten times. This chain links TRBV18 with TRBJ1-2; the D is unclear. The CDR3 spans 12 residues. The V gene lost 2 bases and the J gene lost 6 bases, with 7 bases spanning the gap. CDR1 KGHSH and CDR2 LQKENI come from the germline V gene. CDR3 nucleotide sequence: TGTGCCAGCTCACCAAGATTCGATGGCTACACCTTC. This codes for CASSPRFDGYTF.

This clonotype has a count of ten or more. The CDR3, as DNA: TGCAGCGTCGCCGCGGGCCATGAAGCTTTCTTT. As protein: CSVAAGHEAFF. V gene TRBV29-1 combines with J gene TRBJ1-1, with D uncertain. CDR3 size: 11 residues. Germline V gene sequence: CDR1 SQVTM, CDR2 ANQGSEA. The ends were cut back, 6 bases at V and 7 bases at J, with 12 bases in the middle.